Sequencing of this TCR beta chain was carried out in a study of shared clonotypes between healthy human individuals. Study-wide points: Relative to their counterparts shared across all four donors, non-shared clonotypes exhibited diminished generation probabilities.

Genomic DNA of every subset was divided equally among multiple immunoSEQ plates. Sequenced by immunoSEQ multiplex PCR; TCRdb stores in-frame clones only, minus some. Of around 2,000,000 clones listed, 85% to 95% are singletons. This clone was observed once. Its antigen is unknown. Naive CD8 cells lacked CD45RO and underwent positive selection for CCR7, leaving out terminally differentiated effector memory CD45RA+ cells. Trimming at V came to 5 bases and at J to 4 bases, leaving 3 bases not matched to a gene. This CDR3 contains 14 residues. The germline CDR1 and CDR2 sequences are LNHDA and SQIVND (reference sequence).

The TCR originated in a man between 18 and 29 years old in good health. This chain links TRBV19 with TRBJ2-2, with TRBD1 matching over 8 bases. Sequencing was performed on naive CD8+ T cells sorted from blood. CDR3 in amino acids: CASSSTGATGELFF. The CDR3 DNA reads TGTGCCAGTAGTTCGACAGGGGCCACCGGGGAGCTGTTTTTT.